The present entry profiles one TCR beta chain with its context. Its antigen remains unknown. Some clones are missing from TCRdb's copy, which holds only in-frame ones; the method was immunoSEQ multiplex PCR. Of roughly 61,000 clones in the sample, roughly nine tenths were seen once. Per germline, CDR1 SGHVS and CDR2 FNYEAQ. The CDR3 has 14 amino acids. The germline V and J ends were trimmed by 6 bases and 6 bases, with 18 bases remaining between them. Patients all relapsed after autologous stem cell transplantation, and there was variation in brentuximab vedotin exposure. The data were obtained in a study of PD-1 blockade in classical Hodgkin lymphoma. Study in general: The patients were dosed with nivolumab 3 mg/kg, infused intravenously every 2 weeks. Study-wide points: Whereas CD4+ TCR diversity had risen significantly by C4D1, CD8+ TCR diversity had not. Baseline diversity was lower in partial responders and progressors than complete responders. Nivolumab starters within 1 year of ASCT were excluded.

Material: peripheral blood mononuclear cells (PBMCs), obtained at baseline. The rearrangement links TRBV7-6 to TRBJ2-7; D may be TRBD2 (6 bases). This sequence was found in a human donor with classical Hodgkin lymphoma. In DNA, the CDR3 is TGTGCCAGCAGTCCTGTTCTCGTGGGGGGCGAGCAGTACTTC. Protein sequence: CASSPVLVGGEQYF.